This TCR beta chain originates from a study of beta chain features in type 1 diabetes. The table lists this clone with a few counts. Its antigen is undetermined. General study points: The study found moderately but significantly shorter TCRB CDR3s in all four CD4+ subsets of Type 1 diabetes patients.

Germline-derived CDR1 and CDR2 are SNHLY and FYNNEI. CDR3 length: 13 residues. Trimming took off 5 bases at V and 3 bases at J, with 8 bases between the two ends. The isolated RNA, all of it, was reverse transcribed, so expressed TCRB transcripts were what got sequenced. Only in-frame clones appear in the TCRdb table, and some are missing; sequencing was by immunoSEQ multiplex PCR. Here the sample spans under 850,000 clones, under 15% being singletons. Sequenced: naive CD4+ T cells from blood. The chain links TRBV2 to TRBJ1-5; maybe TRBD1 (6 bases). This clonotype was obtained from a man between 18 and 35 years old with type 1 diabetes. The chain's CDR3 is CASSTGNNQPQHF. The CDR3 nucleotides are TGTGCCAGCAGTACAGGGAACAATCAGCCCCAGCATTTT.